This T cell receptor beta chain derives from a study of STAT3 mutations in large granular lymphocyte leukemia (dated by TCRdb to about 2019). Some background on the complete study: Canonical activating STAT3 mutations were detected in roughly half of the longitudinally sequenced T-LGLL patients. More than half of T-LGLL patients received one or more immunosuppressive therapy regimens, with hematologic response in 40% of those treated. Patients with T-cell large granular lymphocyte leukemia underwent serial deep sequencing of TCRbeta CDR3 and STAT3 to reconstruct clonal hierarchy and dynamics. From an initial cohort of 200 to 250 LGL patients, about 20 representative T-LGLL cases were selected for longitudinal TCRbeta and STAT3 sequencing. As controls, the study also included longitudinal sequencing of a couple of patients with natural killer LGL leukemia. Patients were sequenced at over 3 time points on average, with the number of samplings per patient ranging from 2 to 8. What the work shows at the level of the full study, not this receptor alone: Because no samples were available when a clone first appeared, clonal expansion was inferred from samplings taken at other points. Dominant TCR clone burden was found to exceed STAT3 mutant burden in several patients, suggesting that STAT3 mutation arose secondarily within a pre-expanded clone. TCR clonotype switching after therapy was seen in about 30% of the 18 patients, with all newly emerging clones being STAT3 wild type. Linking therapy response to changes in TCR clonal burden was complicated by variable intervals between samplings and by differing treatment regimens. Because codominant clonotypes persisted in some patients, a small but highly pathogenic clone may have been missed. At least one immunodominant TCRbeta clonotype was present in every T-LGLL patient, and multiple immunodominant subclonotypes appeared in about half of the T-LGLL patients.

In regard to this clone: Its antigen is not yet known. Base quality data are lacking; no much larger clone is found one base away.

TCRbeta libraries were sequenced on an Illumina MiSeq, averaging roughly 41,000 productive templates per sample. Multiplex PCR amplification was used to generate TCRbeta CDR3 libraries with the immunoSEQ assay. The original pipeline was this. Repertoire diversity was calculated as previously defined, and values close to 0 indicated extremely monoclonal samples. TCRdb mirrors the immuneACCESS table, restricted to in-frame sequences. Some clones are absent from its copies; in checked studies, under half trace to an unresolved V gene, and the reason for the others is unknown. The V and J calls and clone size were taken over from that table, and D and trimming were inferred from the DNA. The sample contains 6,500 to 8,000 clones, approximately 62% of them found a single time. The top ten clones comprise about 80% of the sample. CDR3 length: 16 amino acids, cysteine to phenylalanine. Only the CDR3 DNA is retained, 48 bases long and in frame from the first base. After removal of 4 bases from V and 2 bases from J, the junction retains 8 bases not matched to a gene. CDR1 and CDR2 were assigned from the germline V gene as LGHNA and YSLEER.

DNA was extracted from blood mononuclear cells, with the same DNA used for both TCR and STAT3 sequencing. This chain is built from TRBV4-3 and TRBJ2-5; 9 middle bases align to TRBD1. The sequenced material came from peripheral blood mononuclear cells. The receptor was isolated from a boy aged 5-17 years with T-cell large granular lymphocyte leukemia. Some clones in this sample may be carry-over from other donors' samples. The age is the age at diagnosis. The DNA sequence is TGCGCCAGCAGCCCCGGGACAGGGCGATTACAAGAGACCCAGTACTTC. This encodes CASSPGTGRLQETQYF.